Each of the 25 T cell receptor beta chains below was sequenced from the same sample in a study of blood T cell repertoires in COVID-19. TCRdb's copy holds only in-frame clones and misses some; the assay was immunoSEQ multiplex PCR. Of about 300,000 clones in the sample, roughly 90% are singletons; the top ten hold over 1.5%. Specimen: peripheral blood. The receptors come from a woman aged 25 to 45 with COVID-19, enrolled during active disease.

The chain combines TRBV3-1 (or the pseudogene TRBV3-2) with TRBJ2-1; 7 nucleotides match TRBD1. The ends lost 5 bases at V and 11 bases at J; junction bases unmatched: 3. This CDR3 is 11 amino acids long. Germline CDR1 LGHDT, CDR2 YNNKEL (reference sequence). CDR3 bases: TGTGCCAGCAGCTACAGGGGTCAGCAGTTCTTC. This translates into CASSYRGQQFF.

Comment on this clone: Additional DNA sequences in this sample encode the identical CDR3. The J gene is TRBJ1-1, the V gene TRBV11-2; a possible D gene is TRBD1 (6 bases). The CDR3 spans 14 residues. The V gene lost 5 bases and the J gene lost 1 base, with 11 bases spanning the gap. Germline V gene data show CDR1 as SGHAT and CDR2 as FQNNGV. CDR3 protein: CASSLGGGNTEAFF. CDR3 coding DNA: TGTGCCAGCAGCCTTGGGGGCGGGAACACTGAAGCTTTCTTT.

The rearrangement links TRBV4-3 to TRBJ2-5; no clear D gene. V dropped 0 bases and J dropped 4 bases, with 6 bases sitting between them. The germline CDR1 and CDR2 sequences are LGHNA and YSLEER. CDR3 length: 13 residues. In DNA, the CDR3 is TGCGCCAGCAGCCAAGATCGAGCAGAGACCCAGTACTTC. It specifies CASSQDRAETQYF.

The chain has TRBV10-2 and TRBJ1-5, with D possibly TRBD1 on 5 matching bases. This CDR3 comprises 16 residues. V lost 0 bases and J 7 bases, leaving 16 bases between the germline ends. CDR1 and CDR2 (germline): WSHSY, SAAADI. The CDR3 region is CASSESGRALGQPQHF. CDR3 in DNA: TGCGCCAGCAGTGAGTCGGGCAGGGCATTAGGGCAGCCCCAGCATTTT.

The chain employs TRBV28 and TRBJ2-1, with 9 bases matching TRBD2. Per the germline V gene, CDR1 is MDHEN and CDR2 is SYDVKM. The CDR3 is made up of 15 amino acids. J gave up 4 bases and V 7 bases, and 8 bases lay outside the gene matches. The CDR3 sequence: CASTPGLAGYNEQFF. In nucleotides, the CDR3 is TGTGCCAGCACCCCAGGGCTAGCGGGGTACAATGAGCAGTTCTTC. Using reference TRBV28 and TRBJ2-1 for the parts outside the CDR3, the full variable domain is DVKVTQSSRYLVKRTGEKVFLECVQDMDHENMFWYRQDPGLGLRLIYFSYDVKMKEKGDIPEGYSVSREKKERFSLILESASTNQTSMYLCASTPGLAGYNEQFFGPGTRLTVL.

The V gene is TRBV6-5, the J gene TRBJ2-2; tentatively, D is TRBD1 (6 bases). The V end lost 5 bases, the J end lost 1 base, and 11 bases lay between the germline ends. CDR3 length equals 15 residues. Looked up from germline, CDR1 is MNHEY and CDR2 is SVGAGI. Here the CDR3 DNA reads TGTGCCAGCAGTCGAGGGGGACAGAACACCGGGGAGCTGTTTTTT. Translating it yields CASSRGGQNTGELFF.

The J gene is TRBJ2-2, the V gene TRBV19; 7 bases fit TRBD2. The CDR3 runs to 16 residues. CDR1 is LNHDA and CDR2 is SQIVND in the germline V gene (reference sequence). Trimming cost V 6 bases and J 0 bases; bases outside gene matches: 7. The CDR3 loop is CASRVGDYTNTGELFF. CDR3 DNA: TGTGCCAGTAGAGTGGGGGACTATACGAACACCGGGGAGCTGTTTTTT.

This chain uses TRBV5-4 with TRBJ2-4; a weak D match, TRBD1 (5 bases). V was shortened by 3 bases and J by 6 bases, with 13 bases between the two germline ends. This CDR3 is built from 14 residues. CDR1 is SGHNT and CDR2 is YYREEE in the germline V gene (reference sequence). CDR3 in amino acids: CASSSIDRINIQYF. CDR3 nucleotide sequence: TGTGCCAGCAGCTCAATCGACAGAATAAACATTCAGTACTTC.

This chain uses TRBV4-1 with TRBJ1-2; 7 nucleotides match TRBD1. The length of the CDR3 is 15 residues. Germline-derived CDR1 and CDR2 are MGHRA and YSYEKL. Losses at the gene ends were 0 bases for V and 7 bases for J; bases not matched to a gene: 8. The CDR3 nucleotides are TGCGCCAGCAGCCAAGAGGAAAGGGGGCCGACTGGCTACACCTTC. This translates into CASSQEERGPTGYTF.

The chain uses TRBV10-1 and TRBJ2-3; the match to TRBD1 covers 7 bases. Germline V CDR1 and CDR2: WNHNN, SYGVQD (reference sequence). This CDR3 comprises 18 residues. The V and J ends lost 6 bases and 3 bases, in that order; junction bases with no gene match: 18. This CDR3 is CASSPPPGQRGLTDTQYF. The DNA for the CDR3 is TGCGCCAGCAGCCCACCGCCCGGACAAAGGGGGCTTACAGATACGCAGTATTTT.

This clone appeared once. This sequence joins TRBV7-8 and TRBJ1-6; the match to TRBD1 covers 12 bases. Trimming removed 2 bases from V and 9 bases from J; junction bases left unmatched: 5. Germline-derived CDR1 and CDR2 are SGHVS and FQNEAQ. The CDR3 consists of 16 residues. The CDR3 region has the DNA TGTGCCAGCAGCTTATATTTGGGACAGGGGGCTTCACCCCTCCACTTT. This codes for CASSLYLGQGASPLHF.

The CDR3 DNA follows: TGTGCCAGCAGTGGATTACCGGGACAGGGGGCAGCCTATGGCTACACCTTC. Its protein is CASSGLPGQGAAYGYTF. This chain links TRBV2 with TRBJ1-2, with TRBD1 identical over 12 bases. The CDR3 contains 17 residues. V shed 4 bases and J 4 bases; nucleotides not matched to a gene: 10. Germline CDR1 is SNHLY and CDR2 is FYNNEI. The variable domain in full, with the rest retrieved from reference TRBV2 and TRBJ1-2, is EPEVTQTPSHQVTQMGQEVILRCVPISNHLYFYWYRQILGQKVEFLVSFYNNEISEKSEIFDDQFSVERPDGSNFTLKIRSTKLEDSAMYFCASSGLPGQGAAYGYTFGSGTRLTVV.

The chain joins TRBV24-1 to TRBJ2-1; 8 bases are a match to TRBD1. Trimming at V came to 2 bases and at J to 8 bases, leaving 7 bases not matched to a gene. CDR1 is KGHDR, CDR2 SFDVKD, per germline. CDR3 length: 15 amino acids. The CDR3 region has the DNA TGTGCCACCAGTGATTCGGACAGGGTAAAGGATGAGCAGTTCTTC. As protein: CATSDSDRVKDEQFF.

The chain recombines TRBV21-1 with TRBJ1-4; the D call in the table, TRBD1, was not verified against the DNA. TRBV21-1 is labeled a pseudogene. The CDR3 has 19 amino acids. DNA for the CDR3: TGTGCCAGCAGCCCGCACGGGCTGGGGGACAGGTGCCCGCTTGAGGAACTGTTTTTT. Protein sequence: CASSPHGLGDRCPLEELFF.

This chain connects TRBV4-1 to TRBJ2-2, with D perhaps TRBD1 (6 bases). Per germline, CDR1 MGHRA and CDR2 YSYEKL. V lost 1 base and J 6 bases, leaving 18 bases between the germline ends. The CDR3 has 17 residues. CDR3 in DNA: TGCGCCAGCAGCCAAGTCGGAACAGGGAAATTCTCCGGGGAGCTGTTTTTT. Its translation is CASSQVGTGKFSGELFF.

This clone has just one count. The rearrangement links TRBV7-9 to TRBJ2-2; maybe TRBD2 (5 bases). V was pared by 2 bases and J by 4 bases, with 11 bases between. The CDR3 extends over 15 amino acids. Per germline, CDR1 SEHNR and CDR2 FQNEAQ (reference sequence). CDR3 sequence: CASSLRARATGELFF. DNA of the CDR3: TGTGCCAGCAGCTTAAGGGCGAGGGCCACCGGGGAGCTGTTTTTT.

The V call is TRBV19, the J call TRBJ1-4, with TRBD1 matching 11 bases. The CDR3 runs to 18 residues. The germline V gene has CDR1 LNHDA and CDR2 SQIVND (reference sequence). V shed 3 bases, J shed 4 bases, and the junction held 10 bases outside the gene matches. CDR3 residues: CASSIADRGQVGNEKLFF. CDR3 nucleotides: TGTGCCAGTAGTATCGCGGACAGGGGGCAAGTTGGTAATGAAAAACTGTTTTTT.

The J gene is TRBJ1-2, the V gene TRBV6-5; D gene ambiguous. This CDR3 is 12 amino acids long. Germline lookup yields CDR1 MNHEY and CDR2 SVGAGI. Trimming left V 8 bases short and J 3 bases short, with 10 bases between. The CDR3 region is CASRPRDYGYTF. The CDR3 nucleotides are TGTGCCAGCCGACCGAGGGACTATGGCTACACCTTC.

J is TRBJ1-4 and V is TRBV6-5; 7 positions agree with TRBD1. Trimming took 6 bases from V and 7 from J; bases not matched to a gene: 8. Germline V lookup: CDR1 MNHEY, CDR2 SVGAGI. CDR3 size: 14 residues. DNA for the CDR3: TGTGCCAGCAGACCCACAGGGGACCGTGAAAAACTGTTTTTT. Amino acids: CASRPTGDREKLFF.

The gene calls are TRBV2 and TRBJ1-2; 7 nucleotides agree with TRBD1. The germline gives CDR1 SNHLY, CDR2 FYNNEI. V shed 7 bases, J shed 6 bases, and the junction held 5 bases outside the gene matches. The CDR3 has 12 residues. The CDR3 DNA sequence: TGTGCCAGCACCGGGACAGAAGATGGCTACACCTTC. Translating gives CASTGTEDGYTF. Full variable domain (outside the CDR3, taken from reference TRBV2 and TRBJ1-2): EPEVTQTPSHQVTQMGQEVILRCVPISNHLYFYWYRQILGQKVEFLVSFYNNEISEKSEIFDDQFSVERPDGSNFTLKIRSTKLEDSAMYFCASTGTEDGYTFGSGTRLTVV.

The rearrangement joins TRBV19 to TRBJ1-5, with D uncertain. V lost 8 bases, J lost 6 bases, and 14 bases lay in between. Germline CDR1 is LNHDA and CDR2 is SQIVND (reference sequence). This CDR3 is built from 13 residues. The DNA of the CDR3 is TGTGCCAGTGGTGGGCCCGCAGTTCAGCCCCAGCATTTT. This sequence encodes CASGGPAVQPQHF.

This clone occurred a few times. The chain carries TRBV18 and TRBJ1-1, with 7 bases fitting TRBD1. Germline V lookup: CDR1 KGHSH, CDR2 LQKENI. V shed 3 bases and J 1 base; nucleotides not matched to a gene: 5. The CDR3 has 15 amino acids. Written as DNA, the CDR3 is TGTGCCAGCTCACCCGAGACAGGGTCGAACACTGAAGCTTTCTTT. This gives the protein CASSPETGSNTEAFF.

The chain has TRBV4-2 and TRBJ2-5, with D uncertain. Germline assignment: CDR1 LGHNA and CDR2 YNFKEQ. The V end lost 1 base, the J end lost 1 base, and 13 bases lay between the germline ends. CDR3 length equals 16 residues. The DNA of the CDR3 is TGTGCCAGCAGCCAAGTATGGGCTCAAGGCCAAGAGACCCAGTACTTC. Protein: CASSQVWAQGQETQYF.

This chain joins TRBV12-3 or TRBV12-4 and TRBJ1-1; D is unresolved. The CDR3 runs to 13 residues. Deletions cut 2 bases from V and 4 bases from J, with 8 bases between. For the CDR3, the DNA is TGTGCCAGCAGTTTATTACGCGGCACTGAAGCTTTCTTT. Translated, it gives CASSLLRGTEAFF.

The J gene is TRBJ1-1, the V gene TRBV9; 8 nucleotides align to TRBD1. Germline assignment: CDR1 SGDLS and CDR2 YYNGEE. V was clipped by 4 bases and J by 4 bases; unmatched bases: 6. The CDR3 length is 14 residues. CDR3 loop: CASSLGQEGTEAFF. Here the CDR3 DNA reads TGTGCCAGCAGCCTGGGACAGGAGGGCACTGAAGCTTTCTTT.